This T cell receptor (beta chain) was identified in a study of T cell responses to AZD1222 COVID-19 vaccine. Profiled with immunoSEQ multiplex PCR; TCRdb holds only in-frame clones, not every one. This table has 180,000 or so clones, around 94% appearing once. V was cut by 4 bases and J by 1 base, with 9 bases left in between. This CDR3 is built from 14 residues. CDR1 SNHLY and CDR2 FYNNEI come from the germline V gene. This TCR derives from an adult in good health. The material sequenced was peripheral blood, taken on day 0 of AZD1222 vaccination. The rearrangement joins TRBV2 to TRBJ2-3; either TRBD1 or TRBD2 may supply D (5 bases each). This CDR3 reads CASSVGGGTDTQYF. The CDR3 DNA sequence: TGTGCCAGCAGTGTTGGGGGTGGCACAGATACGCAGTATTTT.